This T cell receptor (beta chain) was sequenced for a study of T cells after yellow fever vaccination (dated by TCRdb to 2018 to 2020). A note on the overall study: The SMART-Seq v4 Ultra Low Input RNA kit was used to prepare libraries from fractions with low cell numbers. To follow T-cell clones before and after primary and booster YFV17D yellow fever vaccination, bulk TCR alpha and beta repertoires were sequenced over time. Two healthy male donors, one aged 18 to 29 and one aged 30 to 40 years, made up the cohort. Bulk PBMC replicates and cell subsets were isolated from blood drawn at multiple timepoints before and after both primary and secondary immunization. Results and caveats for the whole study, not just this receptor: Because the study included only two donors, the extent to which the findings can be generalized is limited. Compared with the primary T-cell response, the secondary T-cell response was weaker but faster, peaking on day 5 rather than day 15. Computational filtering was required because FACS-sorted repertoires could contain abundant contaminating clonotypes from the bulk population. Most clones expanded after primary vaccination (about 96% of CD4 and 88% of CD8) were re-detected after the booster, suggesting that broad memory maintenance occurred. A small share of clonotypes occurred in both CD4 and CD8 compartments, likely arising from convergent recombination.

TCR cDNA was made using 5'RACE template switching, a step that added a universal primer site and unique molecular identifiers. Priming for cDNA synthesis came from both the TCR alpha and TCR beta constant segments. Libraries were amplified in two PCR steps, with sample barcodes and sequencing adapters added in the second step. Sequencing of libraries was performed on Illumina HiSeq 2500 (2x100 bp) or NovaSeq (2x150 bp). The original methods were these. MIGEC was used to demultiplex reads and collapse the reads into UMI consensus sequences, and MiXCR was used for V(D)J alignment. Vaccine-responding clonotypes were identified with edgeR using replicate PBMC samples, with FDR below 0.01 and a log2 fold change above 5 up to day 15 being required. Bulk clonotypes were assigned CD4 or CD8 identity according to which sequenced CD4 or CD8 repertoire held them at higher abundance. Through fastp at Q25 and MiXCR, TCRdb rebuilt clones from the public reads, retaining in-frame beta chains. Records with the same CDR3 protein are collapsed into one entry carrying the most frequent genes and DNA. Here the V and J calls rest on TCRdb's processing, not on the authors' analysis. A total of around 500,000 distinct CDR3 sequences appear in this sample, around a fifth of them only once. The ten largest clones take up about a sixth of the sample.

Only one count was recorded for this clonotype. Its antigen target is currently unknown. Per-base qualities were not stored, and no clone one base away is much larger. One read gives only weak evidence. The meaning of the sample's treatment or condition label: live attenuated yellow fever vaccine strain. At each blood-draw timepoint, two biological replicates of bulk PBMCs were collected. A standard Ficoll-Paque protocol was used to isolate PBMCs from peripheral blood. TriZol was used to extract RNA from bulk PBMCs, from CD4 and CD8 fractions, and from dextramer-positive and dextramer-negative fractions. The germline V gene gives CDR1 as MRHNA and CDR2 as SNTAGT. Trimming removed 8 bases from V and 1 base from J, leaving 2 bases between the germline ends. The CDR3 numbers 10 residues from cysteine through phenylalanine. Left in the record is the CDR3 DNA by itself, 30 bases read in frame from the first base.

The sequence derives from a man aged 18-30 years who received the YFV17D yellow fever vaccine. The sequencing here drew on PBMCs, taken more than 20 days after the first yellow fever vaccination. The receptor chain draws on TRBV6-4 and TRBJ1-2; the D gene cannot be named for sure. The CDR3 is CASLNYGYTF. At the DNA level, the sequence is TGTGCCAGCCTTAACTATGGCTACACCTTC.